This passage covers 18 T cell receptor beta chains from one sample sequenced in a study of memory CD4+ T cells and cytomegalovirus serostatus. Assay: immunoSEQ multiplex PCR; the TCRdb copy retains only in-frame clones and omits some. The table lists under 75,000 clones, around 82% of them singletons. The sort gate was single viable CD3+CD4+CD8-CD45RO+ cells for memory CD4+ T cells. The sample was memory CD4+ T cells from blood. These receptors came from an adult in good health and CMV-seronegative. Some clones in this sample may be carry-over from other donors' samples.

This sequence joins TRBV5-1 and TRBJ2-5; D may be TRBD2 (5 bases). The CDR3 spans 13 residues. The germline CDR1 and CDR2 sequences are SGHRS and YFSETQ. Trimming cost V 5 bases and J 1 base, with 9 bases left between them. The CDR3 is CASSPGSQETQYF. The CDR3 DNA reads TGCGCCAGCAGTCCGGGATCCCAAGAGACCCAGTACTTC.

The CDR3 loop is CASGYQETQYF. The CDR3 region has the DNA TGTGCCAGCGGGTACCAAGAGACCCAGTACTTC. The J gene is TRBJ2-5, the V gene TRBV2, with unresolved D. Germline loops: CDR1 SNHLY, CDR2 FYNNEI. The CDR3 is 11 residues long. Deletions cut 8 bases from V and 0 bases from J, with 4 bases between.

This clone turned up a few times. V usage is TRBV7-3 and J usage is TRBJ2-1; 11 positions agree with TRBD2. Losses at the gene ends were 2 bases for V and 7 bases for J; bases not matched to a gene: 4. Germline V gives CDR1 SGHTA, CDR2 FQGTGA. The CDR3 totals 15 residues. The CDR3 coding sequence is TGTGCCAGCAGCTTACAAGGGACTAGCGGAAATGAGCAGTTCTTC. Its translation is CASSLQGTSGNEQFF.

This chain joins TRBV5-1 and TRBJ2-1; 7 bases agree with TRBD1. Looked up from germline, CDR1 is SGHRS and CDR2 is YFSETQ. V gave up 5 bases and J gave up 5 bases; unmatched junction bases: 7. The CDR3 covers 14 residues. CDR3 bases: TGCGCCAGCAGTCCCGGGACAGCTCACAATGAGCAGTTCTTC. Its translation is CASSPGTAHNEQFF.

CDR3 region: CASSLVTWETQYF. The CDR3 DNA sequence: TGTGCCAGCAGCTTAGTAACCTGGGAGACCCAGTACTTC. The chain links TRBV7-2 to TRBJ2-5; the D is unclear. V was trimmed by 1 base and J by 5 bases, leaving 8 bases between them. This CDR3 spans 13 amino acids. CDR1 and CDR2 from the germline V gene are SGHTA and FQGNSA.

The J gene is TRBJ2-1, the V gene TRBV11-2, with 7 bases identical to TRBD2. Trimming cost V 3 bases and J 8 bases; bases outside gene matches: 10. Germline V CDR1 and CDR2: SGHAT, FQNNGV. This CDR3 spans 15 amino acids. This CDR3 reads CASSFLGGSLDEQFF. The DNA of the CDR3 is TGTGCCAGCAGCTTTCTGGGCGGGAGCCTCGATGAGCAGTTCTTC.

The rearrangement joins TRBV29-1 to TRBJ2-7; no clear D. Germline assignment: CDR1 SQVTM and CDR2 ANQGSEA. V was trimmed by 7 bases and J by 0 bases, leaving 7 bases between them. The CDR3 has 11 amino acids. CDR3 coding DNA: TGCAGCGGAAGGAGCTCCTACGAGCAGTACTTC. Amino acid sequence: CSGRSSYEQYF.

The V gene is TRBV2, the J gene TRBJ2-1; 7 bases fit TRBD2. V lost 4 bases, J lost 0 bases, and 0 bases stayed unmatched. The CDR3 has 14 residues. Germline V lookup: CDR1 SNHLY, CDR2 FYNNEI. The CDR3 DNA follows: TGTGCCAGCAGTGGGACTAGCTCCTACAATGAGCAGTTCTTC. It codes for CASSGTSSYNEQFF.

This chain joins TRBV2 and TRBJ2-1, with D unresolved. Germline V gives CDR1 SNHLY, CDR2 FYNNEI. The CDR3 covers 12 residues. V was clipped by 8 bases and J by 8 bases, with 13 bases between them. CDR3 nucleotide sequence: TGTGCCAGCTGTTACGTAGGCGATGAGCAGTTCTTC. It codes for CASCYVGDEQFF.

The V and J genes are TRBV18 and TRBJ1-2; 10 bases map to TRBD1. V was clipped by 5 bases and J by 4 bases; unmatched bases: 13. The CDR3 is made up of 17 amino acids. Germline lookup yields CDR1 KGHSH and CDR2 LQKENI. The CDR3, as DNA: TGTGCCAGCTCAACCCTCCCGGGACAGGGGACCTTCTATGGCTACACCTTC. It yields the protein CASSTLPGQGTFYGYTF.

The V and J genes are TRBV29-1 and TRBJ1-2; D not certain. Trimming shortened V by 4 bases and J by 1 base, and 4 bases separated the two germline ends. Germline V CDR1 and CDR2: SQVTM, ANQGSEA. The CDR3 is 11 residues long. CDR3 bases: TGCAGCGTTGGGGGTAACTATGGCTACACCTTC. Protein sequence: CSVGGNYGYTF. Based on the CDR3 plus reference TRBV29-1 and TRBJ1-2, the full variable domain is SAVISQKPSRDICQRGTSLTIQCQVDSQVTMMFWYRQQPGQSLTLIATANQGSEATYESGFVIDKFPISRPNLTFSTLTVSNMSPEDSSIYLCSVGGNYGYTFGSGTRLTVV.

The J gene is TRBJ2-3, the V gene TRBV21-1; TRBD1 is taken as the D call from the table, unchecked against the DNA. TRBV21-1 is a known pseudogene. This CDR3 is 17 amino acids long. The CDR3 DNA follows: TGTGCCAGCAGCAAAATCCAGGACAGGGCCCTCACAGATACGCAGTATTTT. The encoded protein is CASSKIQDRALTDTQYF.

This clone was seen more than once but under ten times. This chain connects TRBV30 to TRBJ1-2; D unresolved. The CDR3 is made up of 17 amino acids. The germline V and J ends were trimmed by 2 bases and 2 bases, with 21 bases remaining between them. Germline V gene data show CDR1 as GTSNPN and CDR2 as SVGIG (reference sequence). The CDR3 bases are TGTGCCTGGAGTCCCCCCCTGGGCAGGAGGGTGAACTATGGCTACACCTTC. The encoded protein is CAWSPPLGRRVNYGYTF.

On this clone itself: At the DNA level, this CDR3 is encoded by other sequences in the same sample as well. This chain links TRBV7-9 with TRBJ1-1; no clear D gene. This CDR3 region has 13 residues. Per germline, CDR1 SEHNR and CDR2 FQNEAQ (reference sequence). The V end lost 2 bases, the J end lost 6 bases, and 10 bases lay between the germline ends. CDR3 residues: CASSLRGGPEAFF. The CDR3, as DNA: TGTGCCAGCAGCTTACGGGGAGGGCCTGAAGCTTTCTTT.

The chain combines TRBV7-3 with TRBJ2-7; TRBD2 agrees at 9 bases. The J segment lost 2 bases and the V segment lost 1 base, leaving 9 bases of the junction unmatched. Germline CDR1 reads SGHTA; CDR2 reads FQGTGA. This CDR3 contains 17 residues. The CDR3 spells CASSLKGVTSGPYEQYF. In DNA, the CDR3 is TGTGCCAGCAGCTTAAAAGGTGTGACTAGCGGACCCTACGAGCAGTACTTC.

The J gene is TRBJ1-2, the V gene TRBV27; weak D call: TRBD1 (6 bases). The CDR3 runs 15 residues. The V and J ends lost 5 bases and 7 bases respectively, with 20 bases between them. Germline V gene data show CDR1 as MNHEY and CDR2 as SMNVEV (reference sequence). The CDR3 loop is CASSPRTAAGLGYTF. The CDR3 region has the DNA TGTGCCAGCAGTCCGAGGACAGCAGCTGGGCTTGGCTACACCTTC.

This clone was seen a handful of times. The V and J genes are TRBV5-1 and TRBJ1-2; a weak D match, TRBD1 (5 bases). This CDR3 is 12 amino acids long. V was trimmed by 7 bases and J by 2 bases, leaving 9 bases between them. Per the germline V gene, CDR1 is SGHRS and CDR2 is YFSETQ. The CDR3 here is CASGADNYGYTF. DNA of the CDR3: TGCGCCAGCGGGGCAGACAACTATGGCTACACCTTC.

V gene TRBV28 combines with J gene TRBJ1-1; 7 bases align to TRBD1. Per germline, CDR1 MDHEN and CDR2 SYDVKM. This CDR3 is built from 12 residues. The junction had 4 bases not matched to a gene; V was cut back by 8 bases and J by 4 bases. CDR3 sequence: CASRTGSTEAFF. The CDR3, as DNA: TGTGCCAGCCGGACAGGATCCACTGAAGCTTTCTTT.